This T cell receptor (beta chain) is from a study of vaccination and CD4 T cells after COVID-19. Study-wide context: Overlapping SARS-CoV-2, HCoV-NL63, HCoV-OC43 and HCoV-229E spike peptides stimulated the cells. Study-wide results and caveats: Convalescent patients displayed a median about 85% of reactive clones emerging only post-vaccination.

After removal of 4 bases from V and 3 bases from J, the junction contained 10 bases not matched to a gene. Germline V gives CDR1 DFQATT, CDR2 SNEGSKA (reference sequence). CDR3 size: 16 residues. The treatment was: roughly 10-day PBMC culture with coronavirus spike peptide pools or control peptides (ViraFEST assay). Researchers used the Oncomine TCR Beta short-read assay to sequence DNA from cultured CD4+ T cells. Using its own MiXCR run on the PCR reads, TCRdb lists one record per CDR3 protein. The sample lists 20,000 to 25,000 distinct CDR3 sequences, 60% occurring once. With regard to this clonotype: Its antigen is not known.

The clonotype was recovered from a human donor who received a COVID-19 vaccine. The genes are TRBV20-1 and TRBJ1-2; 11 positions match TRBD1. The sequenced sample was CD4+ T cells from blood, cultured in vitro, obtained after SARS-CoV-2 vaccination. The chain's CDR3 is CSAKPQDRGPYYGYTF. As DNA, the CDR3 is TGCAGTGCTAAACCTCAGGACAGGGGGCCATACTATGGCTACACCTTC.